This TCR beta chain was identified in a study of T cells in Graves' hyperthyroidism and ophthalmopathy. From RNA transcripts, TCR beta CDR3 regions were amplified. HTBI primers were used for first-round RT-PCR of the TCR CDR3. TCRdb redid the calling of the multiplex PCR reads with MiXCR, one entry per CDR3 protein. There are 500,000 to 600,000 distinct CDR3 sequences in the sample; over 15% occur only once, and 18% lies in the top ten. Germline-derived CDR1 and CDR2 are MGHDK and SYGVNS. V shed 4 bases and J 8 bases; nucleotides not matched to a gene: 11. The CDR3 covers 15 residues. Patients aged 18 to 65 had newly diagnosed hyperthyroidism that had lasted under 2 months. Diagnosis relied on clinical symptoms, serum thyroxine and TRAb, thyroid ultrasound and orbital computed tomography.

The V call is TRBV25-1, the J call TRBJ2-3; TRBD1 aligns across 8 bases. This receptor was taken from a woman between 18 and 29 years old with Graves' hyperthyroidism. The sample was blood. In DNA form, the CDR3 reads TGTGCCAGCAGTGGGACAGGGAATCCTCGTGGTACGCAGTATTTT. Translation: CASSGTGNPRGTQYF.